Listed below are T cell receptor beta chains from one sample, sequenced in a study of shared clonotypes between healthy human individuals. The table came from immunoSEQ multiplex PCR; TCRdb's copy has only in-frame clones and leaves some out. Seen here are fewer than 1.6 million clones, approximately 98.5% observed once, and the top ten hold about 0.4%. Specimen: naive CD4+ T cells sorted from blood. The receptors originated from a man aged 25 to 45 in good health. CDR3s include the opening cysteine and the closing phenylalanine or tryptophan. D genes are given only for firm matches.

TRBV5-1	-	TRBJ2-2	CASSPGRLVGELFF
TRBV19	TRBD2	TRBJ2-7	CASSGTSGIRYEQYF
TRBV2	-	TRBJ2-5	CATTLPGTIPSETQYF
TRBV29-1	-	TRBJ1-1	CSVGGPAEAFF
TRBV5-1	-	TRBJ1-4	CASSSGHGEKLFF
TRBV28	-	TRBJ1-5	CASSTPRADSNQPQHF
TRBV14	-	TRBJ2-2	CASSQEGAWYTGELFF
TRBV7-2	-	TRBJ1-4	CASSLGYMNLFF
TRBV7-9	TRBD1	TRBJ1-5	CASSPGTGHSNQPQHF
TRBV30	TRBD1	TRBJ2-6	CARSGGSSGANVLTF
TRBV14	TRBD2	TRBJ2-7	CASSAGLAGEQYF
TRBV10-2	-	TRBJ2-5	CASSDRTTQETQYF
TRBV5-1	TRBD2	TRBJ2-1	CASSLGLAGGSYNEQFF
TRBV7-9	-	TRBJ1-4	CASSAAFNEKLFF
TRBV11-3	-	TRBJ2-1	CASSLRPVAEGEQFF
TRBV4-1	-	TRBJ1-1	CASSQAWTEEAFF
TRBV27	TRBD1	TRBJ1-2	CASSLEGTGGYGYTF
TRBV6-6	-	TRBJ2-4	CASSFNLQVLGNIQYF
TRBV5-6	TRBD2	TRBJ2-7	CASSFVAGGEQYF
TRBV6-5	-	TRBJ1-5	CASSYRGEDQPQHF
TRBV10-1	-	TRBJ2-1	CASSELAGSYNEQFF
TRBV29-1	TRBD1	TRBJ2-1	CSTYRGDKQFF
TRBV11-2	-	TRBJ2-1	CASSFGAEENNEQFF
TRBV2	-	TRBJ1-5	CASRQDGNQPQHF
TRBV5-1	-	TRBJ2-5	CASSSDPGGLETQYF
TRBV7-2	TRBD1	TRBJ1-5	CASSKTGGGLQPQHF
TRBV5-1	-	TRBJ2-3	CASSLDPLTDTQYF
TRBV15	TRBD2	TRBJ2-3	CATSVGSGRSYF
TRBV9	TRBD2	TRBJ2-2	CASSAKGTSGATGELFF
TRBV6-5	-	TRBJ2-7	CASSYRSASYEQYF
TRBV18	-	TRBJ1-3	CASSPSGTKGNTIYF
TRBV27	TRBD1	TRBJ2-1	CASSPDRGGNEQFF
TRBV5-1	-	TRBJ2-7	CASSLVGGETYEQYF
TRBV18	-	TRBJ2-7	CASSPQQDSYEQYF
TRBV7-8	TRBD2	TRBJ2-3	CASSFSGNPDTQYF
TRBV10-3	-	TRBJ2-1	CAISERFNEQFF
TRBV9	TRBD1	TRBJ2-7	CASSRTGASYEQYF
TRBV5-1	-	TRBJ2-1	CASSLVGGSHNEQFF
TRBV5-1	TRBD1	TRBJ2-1	CASSLGQGSGNEQFF
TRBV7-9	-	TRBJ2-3	CASSLVYPGTTQYF
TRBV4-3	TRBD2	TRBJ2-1	CASSLSLAGGTGSYNEQFF
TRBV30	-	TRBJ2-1	CAWSPRGTGLGLYNEQFF
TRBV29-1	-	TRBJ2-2	CSVEGGTSSADGELFF
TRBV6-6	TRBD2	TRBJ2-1	CASSLRGLAGGLFF
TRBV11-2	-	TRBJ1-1	CASSWDNTEAFF
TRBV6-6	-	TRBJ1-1	CASSPYSGNTEAFF
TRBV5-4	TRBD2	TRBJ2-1	CASSQVRTSGSGNEQFF
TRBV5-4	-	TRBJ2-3	CASGSRRSTDTQYF
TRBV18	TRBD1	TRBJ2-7	CASSEGQGIYEQYF
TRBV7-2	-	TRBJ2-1	CASSLAFGNEQFF
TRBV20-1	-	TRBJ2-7	CSARTPYEQYF
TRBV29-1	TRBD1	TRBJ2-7	CSAGDRVYEQYF
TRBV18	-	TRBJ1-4	CASSPTDSNEKLFF
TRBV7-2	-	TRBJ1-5	CASSFDGGRQPQHF
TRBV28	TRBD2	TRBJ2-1	CASRVTSGRLTYNEQFF
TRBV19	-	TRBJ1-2	CASSIRQGKNYGYTF
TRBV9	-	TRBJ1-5	CASSVKGPRRQPQHF
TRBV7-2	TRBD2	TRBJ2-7	CASSRAGGGEQYF
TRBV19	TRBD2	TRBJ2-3	CASTVGSGNLDTQYF
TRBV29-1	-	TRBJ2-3	CSVELRLGLSTDTQYF